The 24 T cell receptor beta chains below were found in one sample sequenced in a study of blood T cell repertoires in COVID-19. Sequenced by immunoSEQ multiplex PCR; TCRdb stores in-frame clones only, minus some. This sample has around 300,000 clones, with over 80% found just once. Sequencing used peripheral blood. These receptors all come from a woman between 50 and 59 years old with active or convalescent COVID-19.

This clone came up once. The V call is TRBV18, the J call TRBJ1-4; 8 bases fit TRBD1. The length of the CDR3 is 13 residues. V shed 3 bases, J shed 7 bases, and the junction held 1 base outside the gene matches. CDR1 and CDR2 from the germline V gene are KGHSH and LQKENI. The CDR3 bases are TGTGCCAGCTCACCGGACAGGGCTGAAAAACTGTTTTTT. Translation gives CASSPDRAEKLFF.

This chain links TRBV28 with TRBJ2-7; TRBD1 is a possible D gene (7 bases). V shed 8 bases and J shed 0 bases, with 20 bases lying between them. The CDR3 length is 16 residues. The germline CDR1 and CDR2 sequences are MDHEN and SYDVKM. CDR3 nucleotide sequence: TGTGCCAGCGTGGGGGGACAGCGTCAAAGCTCCTACGAGCAGTACTTC. It specifies CASVGGQRQSSYEQYF.

This clone appeared a single time. The gene calls are TRBV4-1 and TRBJ2-5; 7 bases match TRBD1. The CDR3 contains 16 residues. Germline V gene data show CDR1 as MGHRA and CDR2 as YSYEKL. The J segment lost 5 bases and the V segment lost 2 bases, leaving 11 bases of the junction unmatched. As DNA, the CDR3 is TGCGCCAGCAGCCAATATCGACAGGGTGCGGTGGAGACCCAGTACTTC. Its protein is CASSQYRQGAVETQYF.

The chain links TRBV29-1 to TRBJ2-3, with 8 bases aligning to TRBD1. Germline V gives CDR1 SQVTM, CDR2 ANQGSEA. CDR3 length: 14 residues. The trim removed 6 bases at V and 1 base at J, leaving 6 bases unmatched. This chain's CDR3 is CSVRPGQGTDTQYF. As DNA, the CDR3 is TGCAGCGTCCGGCCGGGACAGGGCACAGATACGCAGTATTTT.

In its sample, this clone was seen many times. V usage is TRBV7-2 and J usage is TRBJ2-1, with 9 bases lining up with TRBD2. Germline CDR1 SGHTA, CDR2 FQGNSA. This CDR3 spans 16 amino acids. J gave up 4 bases and V 2 bases, and 6 bases lay outside the gene matches. The DNA of the CDR3 is TGTGCCAGCAGCTTAACCAGACTAGCGGTTTACAATGAGCAGTTCTTC. Residues: CASSLTRLAVYNEQFF.

This rearrangement joins TRBV28 to TRBJ1-1; 10 bases agree with TRBD1. Germline V lookup: CDR1 MDHEN, CDR2 SYDVKM. The CDR3 has 17 residues. Trimming at V came to 5 bases and at J to 1 base, leaving 10 bases not matched to a gene. Written as DNA, the CDR3 is TGTGCCAGCAGTGGTCCGGGACAGGGGCCAGGGAACACTGAAGCTTTCTTT. It encodes CASSGPGQGPGNTEAFF.

Comments on this clone: The junction departs from germline at one end; a sequencing error may be responsible. The rearrangement uses TRBV15 and TRBJ2-3, with TRBD2 identical over 9 bases. The CDR3 runs 13 residues. Germline-derived CDR1 and CDR2 are LNHNV and YYDKDF (reference sequence). CDR3 nucleotides: TGTGCCACCAGCAGAGATCTGGGGCAGCGGGAGGTCTTT. Protein product: CATSRDLGQREVF.

The rearrangement links TRBV6-5 to TRBJ2-7; 8 bases are a match to TRBD2. CDR3 length equals 13 residues. CDR1 is MNHEY, CDR2 SVGAGI, per germline. With V trimmed by 10 bases and J by 0 bases, 5 bases remained unmatched. The CDR3 DNA reads as TGTGCCACAGGACTAGCCTTCTCCTACGAGCAGTACTTC. This translates into CATGLAFSYEQYF.

The rearrangement links TRBV18 to TRBJ2-3; TRBD2 might be the D (7 bases). Trimming took 2 bases from V and 2 from J, leaving 11 bases between them. The CDR3 covers 15 residues. Germline-derived CDR1 and CDR2 are KGHSH and LQKENI. The CDR3 nucleotides are TGTGCCAGCTCACCAAGGGGGGGGCTCACAGATACGCAGTATTTT. Protein sequence: CASSPRGGLTDTQYF.

The rearrangement uses TRBV10-2 and TRBJ1-5, with TRBD1 as a possible D gene (5 bases). Germline V gene lookup returns CDR1 WSHSY and CDR2 SAAADI. There are 17 residues in the CDR3. V shed 6 bases and J shed 3 bases, with 21 bases lying between them. The CDR3 loop is CASSNFMQGGINQPQHF. As DNA, the CDR3 is TGCGCCAGCAGCAACTTCATGCAGGGTGGCATCAATCAGCCCCAGCATTTT.

The chain links TRBV11-2 to TRBJ2-1; D is possibly TRBD2 (5 bases). The CDR3 sequence is 13 residues long. Germline loops: CDR1 SGHAT, CDR2 FQNNGV. The ends were cut back, 0 bases at V and 8 bases at J, with 8 bases in the middle. DNA for the CDR3: TGTGCCAGCAGCTTAGATTCGCGGGATGAGCAGTTCTTC. Encoded protein: CASSLDSRDEQFF.

The chain uses TRBV2 and TRBJ1-5; 7 bases are shared with TRBD1. CDR1 SNHLY and CDR2 FYNNEI come from the germline V gene. This CDR3 contains 16 residues. J lost 4 bases, V lost 6 bases, and 12 bases had no gene match. This CDR3 is CASRPGQRRGNQPQHF. In nucleotides, the CDR3 is TGTGCCAGCAGGCCGGGACAGCGACGTGGTAATCAGCCCCAGCATTTT.

The chain has TRBV19 and TRBJ1-1; TRBD1 aligns across 10 bases. Germline values: CDR1 LNHDA, CDR2 SQIVND (reference sequence). The CDR3 length is 14 residues. The J segment lost 5 bases and the V segment lost 6 bases, leaving 6 bases of the junction unmatched. The CDR3 coding sequence is TGTGCCAGTAGGTACTGGACAGGGGGTACTGAAGCTTTCTTT. This codes for CASRYWTGGTEAFF.

The CDR3 DNA sequence: TGCGCCAGCAGCGCGGGACTAGCGGGAGTTGGGACAGATACGCAGTATTTT. Translation gives CASSAGLAGVGTDTQYF. The chain recombines TRBV5-1 with TRBJ2-3; 14 bases align to TRBD2. Germline V lookup: CDR1 SGHRS, CDR2 YFSETQ. The V gene end was trimmed by 4 bases and the J gene end by 3 bases; junction bases not matched to a gene: 7. This CDR3 contains 17 residues.

The chain links TRBV13 to TRBJ1-4; TRBD1 matches at 11 bases. V was clipped by 7 bases and J by 6 bases; unmatched bases: 7. Germline lookup yields CDR1 PRHDT and CDR2 FYEKMQ (reference sequence). There are 15 residues in the CDR3. The CDR3 here is CASNARTGGHEKLFF. In DNA form, the CDR3 reads TGTGCCAGCAACGCCCGGACAGGGGGCCATGAAAAACTGTTTTTT.

This clone was detected only a few times. Written as DNA, the CDR3 is TGTGCCAGCAGTTACTCGATCCGGACTAGCGACTCCTACGAGCAGTACTTC. Protein product: CASSYSIRTSDSYEQYF. The chain has TRBV6-2 or TRBV6-3 and TRBJ2-7; 9 bases are a match to TRBD2. Trimming at V came to 0 bases and at J to 0 bases, leaving 6 bases not matched to a gene. CDR1 and CDR2 from the germline V gene are MNHEY and SVGEGT. This CDR3 contains 17 residues.

This chain connects TRBV18 to TRBJ2-5; 12 bases are shared with TRBD2. Germline values: CDR1 KGHSH, CDR2 LQKENI. The J segment lost 5 bases and the V segment lost 5 bases, leaving 9 bases of the junction unmatched. The CDR3 totals 16 residues. The CDR3: CASSSVTSGRRETQYF. As DNA, the CDR3 is TGTGCCAGCTCATCAGTAACTAGCGGGAGGCGGGAGACCCAGTACTTC.

V gene TRBV20-1 combines with J gene TRBJ1-2; D remains unclear. Trimming shortened V by 4 bases and J by 3 bases, and 6 bases separated the two germline ends. Germline CDR1 is DFQATT and CDR2 is SNEGSKA (reference sequence). There are 11 residues in the CDR3. CDR3 sequence reads: CSATGDYGYTF. CDR3 coding DNA: TGCAGTGCTACAGGTGACTATGGCTACACCTTC.

Details on this clone: Other DNA sequences from this sample encode an identical CDR3 as well. The chain uses TRBV6-1 and TRBJ1-5; D uncertain. V lost 3 bases, J lost 4 bases, and 7 bases lay in between. The CDR3 length is 13 residues. Germline CDR1 MNHNS, CDR2 SASEGT. The chain's CDR3 is CASSDRGNQPQHF. As DNA, the CDR3 is TGTGCCAGCAGTGATAGAGGGAATCAGCCCCAGCATTTT.

This clone has more than one count but fewer than ten. The J gene is TRBJ1-3, the V gene TRBV7-9, with 8 bases lining up with TRBD1. The germline CDR1 and CDR2 sequences are SEHNR and FQNEAQ (reference sequence). V shed 0 bases, J shed 1 base, and the junction held 5 bases outside the gene matches. CDR3 length: 17 residues. The CDR3 DNA reads as TGTGCCAGCAGCTTAGCGATGGGACAGGTATCTGGAAACACCATATATTTT. Protein sequence: CASSLAMGQVSGNTIYF.

This clone was seen more than once but under ten times. The chain has TRBV2 and TRBJ1-1; D uncertain. Trimming cost V 8 bases and J 3 bases, with 13 bases left between them. This CDR3 spans 13 amino acids. Germline lookup yields CDR1 SNHLY and CDR2 FYNNEI. Here the CDR3 DNA reads TGTGCCAGCGGGAGGGCGCCTGACACTGAAGCTTTCTTT. This encodes CASGRAPDTEAFF.

The chain carries TRBV28 and TRBJ2-5; weak D call: TRBD2 (6 bases). Per germline, CDR1 MDHEN and CDR2 SYDVKM. V was shortened by 2 bases and J by 4 bases, with 11 bases between the two germline ends. The CDR3 contains 14 residues. The DNA of the CDR3 is TGTGCCAGCAGTTTAAGGGCTAGCGTAGAGACCCAGTACTTC. Encoded protein: CASSLRASVETQYF.

This clone was seen only a few times. The chain has TRBV27 and TRBJ2-7; TRBD2 matches at 10 bases. Trimming at V came to 4 bases and at J to 0 bases, leaving 15 bases not matched to a gene. CDR1 is MNHEY and CDR2 is SMNVEV in the germline V gene (reference sequence). This CDR3 spans 19 amino acids. CDR3 amino acids: CASSSKVLRTSGDSYEQYF. CDR3 bases: TGTGCCAGCAGTTCAAAGGTCCTCCGGACTAGCGGAGACTCCTACGAGCAGTACTTC.

This clone occurred once. As DNA, the CDR3 is TGTGCCAGTAGTCTACAGGGTATGGGCTATGGCTACACCTTC. The encoded protein is CASSLQGMGYGYTF. The V and J genes are TRBV19 and TRBJ1-2; maybe TRBD1 (6 bases). Germline V gives CDR1 LNHDA, CDR2 SQIVND (reference sequence). The CDR3 has 14 residues. The germline V and J ends were trimmed by 5 bases and 4 bases, with 14 bases remaining between them. The full variable domain, rest sourced from reference TRBV19 and TRBJ1-2, is DGGITQSPKYLFRKEGQNVTLSCEQNLNHDAMYWYRQDPGQGLRLIYYSQIVNDFQKGDIAEGYSVSREKKESFPLTVTSAQKNPTAFYLCASSLQGMGYGYTFGSGTRLTVV.